One and the same sample provided the 9 T cell receptor beta chains below, sequenced in a study of T-cell reconstitution after alpha-beta-depleted transplantation in children. As it was prepared, the TCRbeta library received unique molecular identifiers. TCRdb re-called the PCR reads through MiXCR, storing one row per CDR3 protein. The data contain about 980,000 distinct CDR3 sequences, roughly 29% of them singletons. Sequencing used PBMCs, mostly from graft donor cells, obtained 360 days after TCRalphabeta/CD19-depleted stem cell transplant. The source of these receptors is a boy in the first two years of life who had a stem cell transplant for SCID, so the T cells may come from the graft donor.

The chain carries TRBV5-1 and TRBJ2-7; D remains unclear. This CDR3 comprises 14 residues. CDR1 is SGHRS and CDR2 is YFSETQ in the germline V gene. Trimming shortened V by 0 bases and J by 3 bases, and 10 bases separated the two germline ends. Here the CDR3 DNA reads TGCGCCAGCAGCTTGGACCCCCGAGGCTACGAGCAGTACTTC. Translating it yields CASSLDPRGYEQYF.

This chain links TRBV20-1 with TRBJ1-2; D may be TRBD1 (5 bases). Germline values: CDR1 DFQATT, CDR2 SNEGSKA (reference sequence). Trimming took 4 bases from V and 4 from J, leaving 13 bases between them. The CDR3 totals 13 residues. The CDR3 sequence: CSATIGTTYGYTF. CDR3 sequence (DNA): TGCAGTGCTACGATCGGGACTACCTATGGCTACACCTTC.

This clonotype was seen a handful of times. The rearrangement joins TRBV12-3 or TRBV12-4 to TRBJ2-3, with TRBD1 identical over 9 bases. This CDR3 has 13 amino acids. The junction had 8 bases not matched to a gene; V was cut back by 3 bases and J by 13 bases. DNA for the CDR3: TGTGCCAGCAGTTTTTTATGGACAGGGGAGAAGTATTTT. Its translation: CASSFLWTGEKYF.

This clonotype appeared many times. The V gene is TRBV4-1, the J gene TRBJ2-7; D gene uncertain. The germline gives CDR1 MGHRA, CDR2 YSYEKL. The germline V and J ends were trimmed by 0 bases and 3 bases, with 9 bases remaining between them. The CDR3 is 14 amino acids. The CDR3 region has the DNA TGCGCCAGCAGCCAAGATGCGATGGGCTACGAGCAGTACTTC. This gives the protein CASSQDAMGYEQYF.

The chain is built from TRBV5-1 and TRBJ2-1; the match to TRBD2 covers 8 bases. The CDR3 totals 15 residues. V was pared by 4 bases and J by 8 bases, with 11 bases of the junction left unmatched. CDR1 SGHRS and CDR2 YFSETQ come from the germline V gene. CDR3 sequence: CASSQLAGPTDEQFF. The CDR3 DNA follows: TGCGCCAGCAGCCAGTTAGCGGGGCCCACCGATGAGCAGTTCTTC.

The chain carries TRBV12-3 or TRBV12-4 and TRBJ1-2; D gene uncertain. The V and J ends lost 3 bases and 5 bases respectively, with 10 bases between them. The CDR3 covers 13 residues. The DNA of the CDR3 is TGTGCCAGCAGTTTTCGGGTAGTTTATGGCTACACCTTC. Translation gives CASSFRVVYGYTF.

The chain joins TRBV28 to TRBJ2-7, with D perhaps TRBD2 (5 bases). CDR3 size: 14 residues. V dropped 4 bases and J dropped 7 bases, with 17 bases sitting between them. Per germline, CDR1 MDHEN and CDR2 SYDVKM. This chain's CDR3 is CASSWGAGVKEQYF. CDR3 bases: TGTGCCAGCAGTTGGGGAGCAGGTGTGAAAGAGCAGTACTTC.

The gene calls are TRBV20-1 and TRBJ1-4, with TRBD1 matching over 8 bases. Trimming took 5 bases from V and 8 from J; bases not matched to a gene: 7. In germline, CDR1 is DFQATT, CDR2 SNEGSKA (reference sequence). The CDR3 is 13 residues long. This chain's CDR3 is CSAPRQGKEKLFF. CDR3 DNA sequence: TGCAGTGCTCCCCGACAGGGGAAAGAAAAACTGTTTTTT.

In its sample, this clonotype was seen a few times. The chain employs TRBV10-2 and TRBJ2-3; TRBD1 matches 11 bases. The germline CDR1 and CDR2 sequences are WSHSY and SAAADI. V dropped 7 bases and J dropped 2; count of bases not matched to a gene: 11. The CDR3 loop spans 17 amino acids. The CDR3 DNA reads as TGCGCCAGCACCCCATTGGGACAGGGGGAGGTCACAGATACGCAGTATTTT. Translated, it gives CASTPLGQGEVTDTQYF.